This T cell receptor beta chain was documented in a study of T cell clonality in common variable immunodeficiency. This clone appeared many times. What it binds is unknown. The sequence runs out 3 residues before the end of the CDR3; the remainder is reconstructed from the germline J gene. The study's findings and limits: Common variable immunodeficiency TCR beta sequences reportedly had fewer deletions and N-nucleotide insertions. CVID patient heterogeneity limited repertoire-clinical complication correlations. T cell subpopulation sequencing would be needed to explain CVID clonality.

Diagnosis required reduced IgG, IgA and/or IgM with specific antibody deficiency. No CVID subject was ill or on immunomodulatory drugs when sampled. Generated by immunoSEQ multiplex PCR, the TCRdb table keeps only in-frame clones and is missing some. This set yields about 8,000 clones and no singletons; the top ten hold roughly 22%. This CDR3 has 12 amino acids. The germline V gene has CDR1 SGHVS and CDR2 FNYEAQ. V was shortened by 5 bases and J by 5 bases, with 10 bases between the two germline ends. This sequence originates from a human donor with common variable immunodeficiency. The specimen was peripheral blood mononuclear cells. The V call is TRBV7-6, the J call TRBJ2-7; maybe TRBD1 (6 bases). The sequenced part of the CDR3 DNA is TGTGCCAGCAGCACGAACAGGGACGAG. It codes for CASSTNRDE. The full CDR3 is CASSTNRDEQYF. Supplemented by reference TRBV7-6 and TRBJ2-7, the full variable domain reads GAGVSQSPRYKVTKRGQDVALRCDPISGHVSLYWYRQALGQGPEFLTYFNYEAQQDKSGLPNDRFSAERPEGSISTLTIQRTEQRDSAMYRCASSTNRDEQYFGPGTRLTVT.